The table lists the clone carrying this T cell receptor beta chain with a few counts. Its target is unknown. The primer mix had 60 Vbeta and 13 Jbeta primers. Clones were read by immunoSEQ multiplex PCR, and TCRdb kept only the in-frame ones, dropping some. The data hold more than 150,000 clones, with 75% observed a single time. The CDR3 loop spans 13 amino acids. Trimming stripped 1 base from V and 3 bases from J, with 7 bases between. CDR1 is SGHRS, CDR2 YFSETQ, per germline. This specimen comes from a study of cytomegalovirus exposure and HLA in healthy donors. Study results and limitations: The later analysis indicated that the majority of CMV-associated TCR beta chains appeared HLA-restricted.

V gene TRBV5-1 combines with J gene TRBJ2-5, with D perhaps TRBD1 (6 bases). Sequenced material: PBMCs. The sequence derives from a woman aged 40 to 50 in good health and CMV-seropositive. CDR3 sequence (DNA): TGCGCCAGCAGCTTGAGGGACAAAGAGACCCAGTACTTC. Protein product: CASSLRDKETQYF.